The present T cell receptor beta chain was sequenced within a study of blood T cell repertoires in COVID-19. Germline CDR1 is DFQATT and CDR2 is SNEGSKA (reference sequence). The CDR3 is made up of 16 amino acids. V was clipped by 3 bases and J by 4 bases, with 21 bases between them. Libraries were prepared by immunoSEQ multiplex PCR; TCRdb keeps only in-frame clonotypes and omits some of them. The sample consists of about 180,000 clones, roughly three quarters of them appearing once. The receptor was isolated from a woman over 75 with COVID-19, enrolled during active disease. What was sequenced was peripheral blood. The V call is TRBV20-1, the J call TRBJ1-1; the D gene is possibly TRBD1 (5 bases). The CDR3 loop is CSASLSGPWVGTEAFF. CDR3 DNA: TGCAGTGCTAGTTTGTCAGGGCCATGGGTGGGCACTGAAGCTTTCTTT.